The source of this T cell receptor beta chain is a study of control samples from healthy donors and cancer patients. Profiling relied on immunoSEQ multiplex PCR, and the TCRdb table lists in-frame clones only, not all of them. The sample holds around 170,000 clones, over 85% seen once. CDR3 length: 13 residues. From germline, CDR1 is SQVTM and CDR2 ANQGSEA. V shed 7 bases and J 2 bases; nucleotides not matched to a gene: 3. The sequenced sample was blood. The receptor was derived from a man aged 25-45 years in good health. The V gene is TRBV29-1, the J gene TRBJ1-2, with 11 bases matching TRBD1. This CDR3 reads CSGGQGGNYGYTF. The CDR3 nucleotides are TGCAGCGGGGGACAGGGGGGAAACTATGGCTACACCTTC. The whole variable domain, filled in from reference TRBV29-1 and TRBJ1-2, reads SAVISQKPSRDICQRGTSLTIQCQVDSQVTMMFWYRQQPGQSLTLIATANQGSEATYESGFVIDKFPISRPNLTFSTLTVSNMSPEDSSIYLCSGGQGGNYGYTFGSGTRLTVV.